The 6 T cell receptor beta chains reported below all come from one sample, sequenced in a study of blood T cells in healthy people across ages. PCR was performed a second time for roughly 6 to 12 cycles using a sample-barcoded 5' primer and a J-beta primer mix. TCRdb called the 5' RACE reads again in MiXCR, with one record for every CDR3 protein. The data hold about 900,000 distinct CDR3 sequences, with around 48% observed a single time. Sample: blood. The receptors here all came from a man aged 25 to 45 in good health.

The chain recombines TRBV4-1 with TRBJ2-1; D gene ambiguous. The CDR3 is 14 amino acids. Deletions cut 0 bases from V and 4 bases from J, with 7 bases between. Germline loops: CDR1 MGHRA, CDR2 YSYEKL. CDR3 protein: CASSQDTAYNEQFF. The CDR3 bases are TGCGCCAGCAGCCAAGATACGGCTTACAATGAGCAGTTCTTC.

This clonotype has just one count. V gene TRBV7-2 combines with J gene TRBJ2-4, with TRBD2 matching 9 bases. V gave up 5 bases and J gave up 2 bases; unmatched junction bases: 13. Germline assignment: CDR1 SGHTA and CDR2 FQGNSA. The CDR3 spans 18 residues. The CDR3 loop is CASSPPGLAGGSKNIQYF. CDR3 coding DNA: TGTGCCAGCAGCCCCCCGGGTCTCGCGGGAGGGTCCAAAAACATTCAGTACTTC.

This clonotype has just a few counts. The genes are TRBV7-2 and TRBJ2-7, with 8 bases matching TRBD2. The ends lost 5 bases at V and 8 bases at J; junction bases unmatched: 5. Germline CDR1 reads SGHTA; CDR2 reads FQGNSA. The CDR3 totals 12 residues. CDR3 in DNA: TGTGCCAGCAGCGGGGGGACTAGTAAGCAGTACTTC. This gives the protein CASSGGTSKQYF. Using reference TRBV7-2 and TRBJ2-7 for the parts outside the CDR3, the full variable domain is GAGVSQSPSNKVTEKGKDVELRCDPISGHTALYWYRQSLGQGLEFLIYFQGNSAPDKSGLPSDRFSAERTGGSVSTLTIQRTQQEDSAVYLCASSGGTSKQYFGPGTRLTVT.

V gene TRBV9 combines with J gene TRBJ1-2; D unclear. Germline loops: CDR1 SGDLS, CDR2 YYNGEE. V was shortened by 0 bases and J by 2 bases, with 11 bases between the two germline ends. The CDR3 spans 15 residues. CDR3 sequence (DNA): TGTGCCAGCAGCGTAGGCTCGGGCCCCAACTATGGCTACACCTTC. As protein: CASSVGSGPNYGYTF. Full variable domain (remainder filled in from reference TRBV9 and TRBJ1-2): DSGVTQTPKHLITATGQRVTLRCSPRSGDLSVYWYQQSLDQGLQFLIQYYNGEERAKGNILERFSAQQFPDLHSELNLSSLELGDSALYFCASSVGSGPNYGYTFGSGTRLTVV.

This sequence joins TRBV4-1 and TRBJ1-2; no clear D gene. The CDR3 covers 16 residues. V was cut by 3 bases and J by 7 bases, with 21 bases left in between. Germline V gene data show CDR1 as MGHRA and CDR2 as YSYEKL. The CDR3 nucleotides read TGCGCCAGCAGCCAGACCCCCCTGCCGGCAAATTGTGGCTACACCTTC. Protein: CASSQTPLPANCGYTF.

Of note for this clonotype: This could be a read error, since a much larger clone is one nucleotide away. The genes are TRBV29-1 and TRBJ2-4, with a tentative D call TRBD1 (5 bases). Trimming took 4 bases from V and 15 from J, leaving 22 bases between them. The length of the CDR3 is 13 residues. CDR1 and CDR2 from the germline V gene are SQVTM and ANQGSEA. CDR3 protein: CSVAGREPYERYF. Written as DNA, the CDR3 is TGCAGCGTTGCGGGCAGGGAACCCTACGAGCGGTACTTC. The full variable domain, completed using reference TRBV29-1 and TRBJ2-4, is SAVISQKPSRDICQRGTSLTIQCQVDSQVTMMFWYRQQPGQSLTLIATANQGSEATYESGFVIDKFPISRPNLTFSTLTVSNMSPEDSSIYLCSVAGREPYERYFGAGTRLSVL.